This T cell receptor beta chain was identified during a study of shared clonotypes between healthy human individuals. Sequencing was performed with immunoSEQ multiplex PCR; in TCRdb, only in-frame clones are kept and a portion is missing. The sample lists approximately 2.4 million clones; under 97% were seen once. Notes on the study in general: Generally, estimated richness proved larger in naive subsets than it did in memory subsets. Naive CD4 clonotypes overlapped across a few donors at roughly 5%. Some clonotypes were shared by all four sorted-subset donors, while others were not shared. The non-shared ones had lower generation probabilities than the shared ones.

As regards this clone: Antigen specificity is unknown.

The CDR3 contains 15 residues. The germline gives CDR1 SNHLY, CDR2 FYNNEI. After removal of 4 bases from V and 3 bases from J, the junction contained 5 bases not matched to a gene. The specimen was naive CD4+ T cells sorted from blood. This sample's subset: CD45RA+ positively selected. The sequence was obtained from a man younger than 35 in good health. This chain joins TRBV2 and TRBJ1-5; 8 bases are a match to TRBD1. The CDR3 DNA follows: TGTGCCAGCAGTGGAGGGACAGGAAACAATCAGCCCCAGCATTTT. Protein: CASSGGTGNNQPQHF.